The 22 T cell receptor beta chains given below trace back to one sample, sequenced in a study of control samples from healthy donors and cancer patients. Generated by immunoSEQ multiplex PCR, the TCRdb table keeps only in-frame clones and is missing some. The data show about 110,000 clones, roughly 92% seen once. Source material: blood. These receptors came from a woman younger than 35 in good health.

V and J are TRBV27 and TRBJ2-5, with TRBD1 as a possible D gene (6 bases). V was cut by 5 bases and J by 2 bases, with 15 bases left in between. The CDR3 runs 15 residues. Germline V CDR1 and CDR2: MNHEY, SMNVEV (reference sequence). Here the CDR3 reads CASSPRQDAQETQYF. CDR3 nucleotides: TGTGCCAGCAGTCCCAGACAGGACGCGCAAGAGACCCAGTACTTC.

The chain employs TRBV4-3 and TRBJ1-4; 11 positions agree with TRBD1. V shed 1 base and J 0 bases; nucleotides not matched to a gene: 7. The CDR3 covers 19 residues. Germline V gene lookup returns CDR1 LGHNA and CDR2 YSLEER. CDR3 protein: CASSQGRMGQGATNEKLFF. The CDR3 nucleotides are TGCGCCAGCAGCCAAGGAAGGATGGGACAGGGGGCAACTAATGAAAAACTGTTTTTT.

The chain carries TRBV6-1 and TRBJ2-3; no definite D call. This CDR3 has 16 amino acids. CDR1 is MNHNS and CDR2 is SASEGT in the germline V gene. V gave up 1 base and J gave up 7 bases, with 18 bases separating them. The CDR3 here is CASSEVGLGLYYTQYF. CDR3 nucleotides: TGTGCCAGCAGTGAAGTAGGGTTGGGTTTATATTATACGCAGTATTTT.

The chain uses TRBV24-1 and TRBJ2-7; TRBD1 aligns across 9 bases. This CDR3 is 17 amino acids long. Germline V CDR1 and CDR2: KGHDR, SFDVKD. The junction had 9 bases not matched to a gene; V was cut back by 0 bases and J by 4 bases. CDR3 in amino acids: CATSDLRLDRGIYEQYF. The CDR3 region has the DNA TGTGCCACCAGTGATTTGCGGTTGGACAGGGGCATATACGAGCAGTACTTC.

This chain joins TRBV9 and TRBJ2-6; 7 nucleotides match TRBD1. Germline loops: CDR1 SGDLS, CDR2 YYNGEE. J gave up 0 bases and V 3 bases, and 3 bases lay outside the gene matches. The CDR3 is 16 amino acids. The CDR3, as DNA: TGTGCCAGCAGCGGAGGGACAGACTCTGGGGCCAACGTCCTGACTTTC. As protein: CASSGGTDSGANVLTF. The variable domain in full, with the rest retrieved from reference TRBV9 and TRBJ2-6, is DSGVTQTPKHLITATGQRVTLRCSPRSGDLSVYWYQQSLDQGLQFLIQYYNGEERAKGNILERFSAQQFPDLHSELNLSSLELGDSALYFCASSGGTDSGANVLTFGAGSRLTVL.

The V and J genes are TRBV6-5 and TRBJ1-1, with D maybe TRBD1 (5 bases). Germline lookup yields CDR1 MNHEY and CDR2 SVGAGI. V was shortened by 0 bases and J by 4 bases, with 15 bases between the two germline ends. There are 16 residues in the CDR3. The CDR3 DNA reads TGTGCCAGCAGTTACTCGACGAGGGGTCAGGTCACTGAAGCTTTCTTT. The encoded protein is CASSYSTRGQVTEAFF.

V usage is TRBV4-3 and J usage is TRBJ2-1; 7 bases match TRBD1. The CDR3 covers 15 residues. The germline V gene has CDR1 LGHNA and CDR2 YSLEER. The junction had 5 bases not matched to a gene; V was cut back by 2 bases and J by 4 bases. For the CDR3, the DNA is TGCGCCAGCAGCCAAAGGGACAGCGGATACAATGAGCAGTTCTTC. It codes for CASSQRDSGYNEQFF.

This chain joins TRBV7-2 and TRBJ2-7, with 9 positions matching TRBD1. CDR3 size: 15 residues. Germline V gene sequence: CDR1 SGHTA, CDR2 FQGNSA. V shed 3 bases, J shed 3 bases, and the junction held 6 bases outside the gene matches. In DNA form, the CDR3 reads TGTGCCAGCAGCTTGAACAGGGGGCTGAGCTACGAGCAGTACTTC. Amino acid sequence: CASSLNRGLSYEQYF. The full variable domain, with the rest looked up from reference TRBV7-2 and TRBJ2-7, is GAGVSQSPSNKVTEKGKDVELRCDPISGHTALYWYRQSLGQGLEFLIYFQGNSAPDKSGLPSDRFSAERTGGSVSTLTIQRTQQEDSAVYLCASSLNRGLSYEQYFGPGTRLTVT.

The chain links TRBV19 to TRBJ2-7; TRBD2 agrees at 7 bases. This CDR3 is 17 amino acids long. V shed 10 bases and J 3 bases; nucleotides not matched to a gene: 21. Germline CDR1 is LNHDA and CDR2 is SQIVND (reference sequence). Here the CDR3 reads CATPLGGSRKLSYEQYF. Here the CDR3 DNA reads TGTGCCACCCCCCTAGGCGGGAGTAGGAAGTTGAGCTACGAGCAGTACTTC.

The gene calls are TRBV5-6 and TRBJ1-4; D is uncertain. The CDR3 length is 14 residues. Trimming left V 2 bases short and J 10 bases short, with 15 bases between. Germline V gene sequence: CDR1 SGHDT, CDR2 YYEEEE. This CDR3 reads CASSFPDGSGKLFF. CDR3 nucleotides: TGTGCCAGCAGCTTCCCCGATGGTTCGGGAAAACTGTTTTTT.

This sequence joins TRBV28 and TRBJ2-2, with D maybe TRBD1 (5 bases). The germline V gene encodes CDR1 MDHEN and CDR2 SYDVKM. CDR3 size: 14 residues. Between the trimmed V and J ends, which lost 2 bases and 5 bases, there was a span of 9 bases. This CDR3 reads CASSLQGVTGELFF. The CDR3 DNA follows: TGTGCCAGCAGTTTACAGGGTGTGACCGGGGAGCTGTTTTTT.

The J gene is TRBJ2-5, the V gene TRBV7-9; the D is unclear. CDR1 SEHNR and CDR2 FQNEAQ come from the germline V gene (reference sequence). There are 13 residues in the CDR3. Trimming shortened V by 4 bases and J by 4 bases, and 10 bases separated the two germline ends. CDR3 in amino acids: CASSSFLGETQYF. CDR3 in DNA: TGTGCCAGCAGCTCTTTCCTGGGAGAGACCCAGTACTTC.

The chain carries TRBV28 and TRBJ2-5; D perhaps matches TRBD1 (6 bases). CDR3 length equals 14 residues. V was trimmed by 6 bases and J by 3 bases, leaving 14 bases between them. Per germline, CDR1 MDHEN and CDR2 SYDVKM. This CDR3 reads CASRATGQKETQYF. In nucleotides, the CDR3 is TGTGCCAGCAGGGCGACGGGACAAAAAGAGACCCAGTACTTC.

The chain carries TRBV14 and TRBJ2-2; 10 bases map to TRBD2. CDR1 is SGHDN, CDR2 FVKESK, per germline. This CDR3 has 18 amino acids. V trimming: 0 bases; J trimming: 2 bases; junction bases outside the gene matches: 6. DNA of the CDR3: TGTGCCAGCAGCCAAGATAGGGTAGCGGGAGGTAACACCGGGGAGCTGTTTTTT. Translated: CASSQDRVAGGNTGELFF.

The chain carries TRBV25-1 and TRBJ1-5; D is uncertain. V was shortened by 2 bases and J by 7 bases, with 9 bases between the two germline ends. The CDR3 runs 13 residues. Germline V CDR1 and CDR2: MGHDK, SYGVNS. The CDR3 sequence: CASSEGLEQPQHF. In DNA, the CDR3 is TGTGCCAGCAGTGAAGGTCTGGAGCAGCCCCAGCATTTT.

This chain joins TRBV5-1 and TRBJ2-1; D assignment may be TRBD1 or TRBD2 (5 bases each). This CDR3 region has 14 residues. The germline V and J ends were trimmed by 5 bases and 5 bases, with 14 bases remaining between them. Germline V gene data show CDR1 as SGHRS and CDR2 as YFSETQ. The CDR3 DNA reads as TGCGCCAGCAGTTTCCGGGGCCCCAACAATGAGCAGTTCTTC. It encodes CASSFRGPNNEQFF. Full variable domain (remainder filled in from reference TRBV5-1 and TRBJ2-1): KAGVTQTPRYLIKTRGQQVTLSCSPISGHRSVSWYQQTPGQGLQFLFEYFSETQRNKGNFPGRFSGRQFSNSRSEMNVSTLELGDSALYLCASSFRGPNNEQFFGPGTRLTVL.

This chain connects TRBV19 to TRBJ2-2; 12 bases agree with TRBD2. Germline V gene data show CDR1 as LNHDA and CDR2 as SQIVND (reference sequence). Trimming cost V 3 bases and J 0 bases; bases outside gene matches: 8. The CDR3 is 19 residues long. The CDR3 DNA sequence: TGTGCCAGTAGTATCGCGACTAGCGGGAGACGGGCGAACACCGGGGAGCTGTTTTTT. The encoded protein is CASSIATSGRRANTGELFF.

V gene TRBV7-2 combines with J gene TRBJ2-2, with no clear D. V lost 1 base to trimming and J lost 7 bases, with 10 bases between them. The CDR3 contains 14 residues. CDR1 SGHTA and CDR2 FQGNSA come from the germline V gene. CDR3 nucleotide sequence: TGTGCCAGCAGCTTAGGAACCGCTGGCGGGGAGCTGTTTTTT. Translated: CASSLGTAGGELFF.

This sequence joins TRBV27 and TRBJ2-1, with 9 positions matching TRBD1. From germline, CDR1 is MNHEY and CDR2 SMNVEV (reference sequence). The length of the CDR3 is 14 residues. The ends lost 4 bases at V and 6 bases at J; junction bases unmatched: 4. CDR3 sequence: CASSSDRGGNEQFF. The CDR3 DNA reads as TGTGCCAGCAGTTCCGACAGGGGGGGCAATGAGCAGTTCTTC.

To note about this clone: A read error may produce the germline difference seen at one junction end. The chain combines TRBV6-5 with TRBJ1-2; 7 bases line up with TRBD1. Germline V gene lookup returns CDR1 MNHEY and CDR2 SVGAGI. This CDR3 spans 13 amino acids. This CDR3 is CASSLDRTNGHTF. CDR3 in DNA: TGTGCCAGCAGTCTGGACAGGACGAATGGCCACACCTTC.

The chain uses TRBV7-2 and TRBJ2-7, with TRBD2 identical over 7 bases. Germline CDR1 reads SGHTA; CDR2 reads FQGNSA. This CDR3 is 16 amino acids long. Unmatched junction bases numbered 9, after V lost 0 bases and J lost 4 bases. The CDR3 reads CASSLAGGPALYEQYF. The CDR3 DNA reads as TGTGCCAGCAGCTTAGCGGGAGGGCCAGCACTATACGAGCAGTACTTC.

The CDR3 DNA sequence: TGTGCCAGCAGCTCCGCGGGAGATGGTGACACTGAAGCTTTCTTT. Translating it yields CASSSAGDGDTEAFF. V usage is TRBV5-4 and J usage is TRBJ1-1; no definite D call. V was pared by 3 bases and J by 3 bases, with 15 bases between. CDR3 size: 15 residues. Germline V gene sequence: CDR1 SGHNT, CDR2 YYREEE (reference sequence).